This TCR beta chain was found in a study of blood T cells in healthy people across ages. CDR3 length: 16 amino acids. Per germline, CDR1 LGHDT and CDR2 YNNKEL (reference sequence). Trimming took 0 bases from V and 0 from J, leaving 6 bases between them. This clonotype was detected a few times. A J-beta primer mix and a sample-barcoded 5' primer were used in a second PCR of roughly 7 to 12 cycles. TCRdb redid the calling of the 5' RACE reads with MiXCR, one entry per CDR3 protein. This sample has 700,000 or so distinct CDR3 sequences, with roughly 41% found just once. The receptor comes from a man older than 75 in good health. The specimen sequenced was blood. The chain employs TRBV3-1 and TRBJ2-6; D gene unclear. The CDR3 sequence: CASSQDVISGANVLTF. CDR3 nucleotide sequence: TGTGCCAGCAGCCAAGATGTAATCTCTGGGGCCAACGTCCTGACTTTC.